One and the same sample provided the 12 T cell receptor beta chains below, sequenced in a study of regulatory T cells in long-lasting Graves disease (dated by TCRdb to the early 2020s). Receptors were amplified or captured by multiplex PCR. Sequencing relied on an Illumina HiSeq 4000. To build TCR beta libraries, CDR3 regions were amplified by Arm-PCR using iRepertoire HTBI primers. Clones were called with MiXCR by TCRdb after fastp trimmed the public reads at Q25, and only in-frame beta chains were retained. Rows are combined by CDR3 protein, so each entry shows the most common genes and DNA. A total of almost 350,000 distinct CDR3 sequences appear in this sample, roughly 21% of them only once. The ten top clones hold over 25% of the sample. The sample's time point label is to be understood as: persistent/refractory GD, antithyroid drugs over 5 years with positive TRAb. For both TCR sequencing and RNA sequencing, RNA was extracted from PBMCs in TRIzol.

The material sequenced was peripheral blood mononuclear cells (PBMCs), taken when the disease was refractory, from a patient treated with antithyroid drugs. The receptors come from a female donor with Graves disease.

This clonotype was counted a few times. The chain employs TRBV11-2 and TRBJ2-1; 11 bases map to TRBD2. The J segment lost 4 bases and the V segment lost 4 bases, leaving 12 bases of the junction unmatched. In germline, CDR1 is SGHAT, CDR2 FQNNGV. The CDR3 is 18 residues long. As DNA, the CDR3 is TGTGCCAGCAGCTCCCTCGGCCTGACTAGCGGGGCTTACAATGAGCAGTTCTTC. Protein product: CASSSLGLTSGAYNEQFF.

CDR3 protein: CASSVGQGSGYGYTF. CDR3 coding DNA: TGTGCCAGCAGCGTGGGGCAGGGGAGTGGCTATGGCTACACCTTC. The chain couples TRBV9 to TRBJ1-2; a weak D match, TRBD1 (6 bases). Germline CDR1 reads SGDLS; CDR2 reads YYNGEE. The CDR3 extends over 15 amino acids. V was trimmed by 2 bases and J by 4 bases, leaving 15 bases between them.

This clonotype has a handful of counts. The V call is TRBV6-1, the J call TRBJ1-3; TRBD1 agrees at 7 bases. Trimming at V came to 5 bases and at J to 3 bases, leaving 7 bases not matched to a gene. Germline assignment: CDR1 MNHNS and CDR2 SASEGT. The CDR3 is 15 residues long. DNA for the CDR3: TGTGCCAGCAGTCTGACAGGGTTGAGTGGAAACACCATATATTTT. Its translation: CASSLTGLSGNTIYF.

This clonotype was observed many times. One junction end disagrees with the germline gene, perhaps due to a read error. The V call is TRBV4-1, the J call TRBJ1-1; D gene ambiguous. Per germline, CDR1 MGHRA and CDR2 YSYEKL. This CDR3 is 13 amino acids long. The CDR3 sequence is CASSQGGSTEAFF. CDR3 in DNA: TGTGCCAGCAGTCAAGGAGGTAGCACTGAAGCTTTCTTT.

The gene calls are TRBV7-8 and TRBJ2-2; 7 bases align to TRBD1. CDR3 length equals 15 residues. The germline CDR1 and CDR2 sequences are SGHVS and FQNEAQ. Losses at the gene ends were 5 bases for V and 6 bases for J; bases not matched to a gene: 9. This CDR3 is CASSVSGGNAGELFF. The CDR3 DNA follows: TGTGCCAGCAGCGTCTCAGGGGGAAACGCCGGGGAGCTGTTTTTT.

Worth noting for this clonotype: One end of the junction is discordant with germline, which a read error may explain. V and J are TRBV11-3 and TRBJ2-5, with TRBD2 as a possible D gene (5 bases). The germline CDR1 and CDR2 sequences are SGHNT and YENEEA. CDR3 length equals 15 residues. This CDR3 reads CANSQDPYGVETQYF. CDR3 DNA sequence: TGTGCCAACAGCCAAGATCCATACGGGGTAGAGACCCAGTACTTC.

This clonotype was recorded many times. This rearrangement joins TRBV18 to TRBJ1-2; D uncertain. The CDR3 runs to 13 residues. Germline V gene sequence: CDR1 KGHSH, CDR2 LQKENI. Trimming shortened V by 0 bases and J by 9 bases, and 11 bases separated the two germline ends. This chain's CDR3 is CASSPPERVSYTF. The CDR3 nucleotides read TGTGCCAGCTCACCACCGGAGAGGGTTAGCTACACCTTC. Variable domain in full (rest from reference TRBV18 and TRBJ1-2): NAGVMQNPRHLVRRRGQEARLRCSPMKGHSHVYWYRQLPEEGLKFMVYLQKENIIDESGMPKERFSAEFPKEGPSILRIQQVVRGDSAAYFCASSPPERVSYTFGSGTRLTVV.

V gene TRBV20-1 combines with J gene TRBJ1-2, with no clear D. This CDR3 comprises 14 residues. V was clipped by 0 bases and J by 3 bases, with 11 bases between them. CDR1 and CDR2 from the germline V gene are DFQATT and SNEGSKA (reference sequence). CDR3 DNA: TGCAGTGCTAGAGATTTGGATCGTTACTATGGCTACACCTTC. This translates into CSARDLDRYYGYTF.

In its sample, this clonotype was seen many times. The chain links TRBV24-1 to TRBJ1-1; TRBD1 is a possible D gene (5 bases). V lost 9 bases and J lost 1, with 5 bases in between. The CDR3 has 11 residues. The germline V gene encodes CDR1 KGHDR and CDR2 SFDVKD. The CDR3 protein is CATQGNTEAFF. The CDR3 DNA reads TGTGCCACCCAGGGGAACACTGAAGCTTTCTTT.

This clonotype was counted at least ten times. V usage is TRBV28 and J usage is TRBJ1-5; D is possibly TRBD1 (5 bases). V was clipped by 5 bases and J by 4 bases, with 15 bases between them. Germline CDR1 MDHEN, CDR2 SYDVKM. This CDR3 comprises 15 residues. In nucleotides, the CDR3 is TGTGCCAGCAGTACCGGGACCGGACATAATCAGCCCCAGCATTTT. It is translated as CASSTGTGHNQPQHF.

In its sample, this clonotype was seen a few times. Here the CDR3 DNA reads TGCAGCGTCGCACCCATCCTAACAGAAAACTATGGCTACACCTTC. Protein sequence: CSVAPILTENYGYTF. The chain couples TRBV29-1 to TRBJ1-2; D is unclear. The CDR3 is 15 residues long. With 6 bases removed from V and 2 bases from J, the gap between germline ends came to 19 bases. Germline V gene sequence: CDR1 SQVTM, CDR2 ANQGSEA. Combining the CDR3 with reference TRBV29-1 and TRBJ1-2 gives the whole variable domain SAVISQKPSRDICQRGTSLTIQCQVDSQVTMMFWYRQQPGQSLTLIATANQGSEATYESGFVIDKFPISRPNLTFSTLTVSNMSPEDSSIYLCSVAPILTENYGYTFGSGTRLTVV.

Ten or more counts support this clonotype. J is TRBJ2-5 and V is TRBV20-1; 7 nucleotides match TRBD1. Germline V gene lookup returns CDR1 DFQATT and CDR2 SNEGSKA (reference sequence). With 6 bases clipped from V and 9 bases from J, the junction kept 10 bases outside the gene matches. This CDR3 has 12 residues. In nucleotides, the CDR3 is TGCAGTGCCACGACAGGGAGCTTAGCCCAGTACTTC. Protein sequence: CSATTGSLAQYF.